The rows below give T cell receptor beta chains drawn from one sample of a study of blood T cell repertoires in COVID-19. The method was immunoSEQ multiplex PCR; TCRdb's version includes in-frame clones alone and lacks a portion of them. The profile shows 250,000 to 300,000 clones, over 70% of them singletons. Sequencing was performed on peripheral blood. These TCRs come from an older man with acute or convalescent COVID-19. Each CDR3 is given with its conserved first and last residue. The order of the fields is J gene, clone size, D gene, V gene, CDR3 protein, CDR3 DNA. A D gene is named only where the DNA matches it firmly. Some rows have no size entry. The others give once, few or many, or a class for an expanded clone.

J gene: TRBJ1-2; clone size: NA; D gene: NA; V gene: TRBV28; CDR3 protein: CASSFGQYGYTF; CDR3 DNA: TGTGCCAGCAGTTTTGGGCAGTATGGCTACACCTTC
J gene: TRBJ1-4; clone size: NA; D gene: TRBD1; V gene: TRBV13; CDR3 protein: CASSLGGQGYEKLFF; CDR3 DNA: TGTGCCAGCAGCTTAGGGGGACAGGGATATGAAAAACTGTTTTTT
J gene: TRBJ2-1; clone size: NA; D gene: TRBD2; V gene: TRBV2; CDR3 protein: CASSEEWTSGSNEQFF; CDR3 DNA: TGTGCCAGCAGTGAGGAGTGGACTAGCGGCTCAAATGAGCAGTTCTTC
J gene: TRBJ1-4; clone size: NA; D gene: NA; V gene: TRBV2; CDR3 protein: CASSDTLGGEKLFF; CDR3 DNA: TGTGCCAGCAGTGACACTCTCGGGGGTGAAAAACTGTTTTTT
J gene: TRBJ2-1; clone size: NA; D gene: TRBD1; V gene: TRBV24-1; CDR3 protein: CATSVRPGQGKDEQFF; CDR3 DNA: TGTGCCACCAGTGTCCGTCCGGGACAGGGCAAAGATGAGCAGTTCTTC
J gene: TRBJ2-7; clone size: once; D gene: TRBD2; V gene: TRBV19; CDR3 protein: CASSIQTSGNEQYF; CDR3 DNA: TGTGCCAGTAGTATCCAGACTAGCGGGAACGAGCAGTACTTC
J gene: TRBJ1-2; clone size: NA; D gene: NA; V gene: TRBV5-1; CDR3 protein: CASSLAEGLRLGYTF; CDR3 DNA: TGCGCCAGCAGCTTGGCGGAGGGATTGCGGCTAGGCTACACCTTC
J gene: TRBJ2-2; clone size: NA; D gene: NA; V gene: TRBV5-1; CDR3 protein: CASSRDYTGELFF; CDR3 DNA: TGCGCCAGCAGCCGGGATTACACCGGGGAGCTGTTTTTT
J gene: TRBJ2-5; clone size: NA; D gene: NA; V gene: TRBV7-8; CDR3 protein: CASSLGTVQETQYF; CDR3 DNA: TGTGCCAGCAGCTTAGGTACAGTCCAAGAGACCCAGTACTTC
J gene: TRBJ1-6; clone size: NA; D gene: NA; V gene: TRBV18; CDR3 protein: CASHEGGRVSPLHF; CDR3 DNA: TGTGCCAGCCATGAAGGGGGAAGGGTTTCACCCCTCCACTTT
J gene: TRBJ1-2; clone size: NA; D gene: NA; V gene: TRBV7-9; CDR3 protein: CASSRGGVGTNYGYTF; CDR3 DNA: TGTGCCAGCAGTCGAGGGGGGGTAGGAACTAACTATGGCTACACCTTC
J gene: TRBJ2-7; clone size: many; D gene: TRBD2; V gene: TRBV28; CDR3 protein: CASRTSGMYEQYF; CDR3 DNA: TGTGCCAGTCGGACTAGCGGGATGTACGAGCAGTACTTC
J gene: TRBJ1-1; clone size: NA; D gene: TRBD1; V gene: TRBV5-1; CDR3 protein: CASSADRGHTEAFF; CDR3 DNA: TGCGCCAGCAGCGCGGACAGGGGGCACACTGAAGCTTTCTTT
J gene: TRBJ1-1; clone size: many; D gene: NA; V gene: TRBV29-1; CDR3 protein: CSVERTTNTEAFF; CDR3 DNA: TGCAGCGTTGAACGGACAACGAACACTGAAGCTTTCTTT
J gene: TRBJ1-4; clone size: NA; D gene: NA; V gene: TRBV29-1; CDR3 protein: CSVGRDSFATNEKLFF; CDR3 DNA: TGCAGCGTCGGAAGGGACTCATTTGCAACTAATGAAAAACTGTTTTTT
J gene: TRBJ2-1; clone size: NA; D gene: TRBD2; V gene: TRBV28; CDR3 protein: CASSPTWGTSGGSNEQFF; CDR3 DNA: TGTGCCAGCAGCCCGACTTGGGGGACTAGCGGGGGGTCGAATGAGCAGTTCTTC
J gene: TRBJ1-3; clone size: NA; D gene: NA; V gene: TRBV2; CDR3 protein: CASRPGFSGNTIYF; CDR3 DNA: TGTGCCAGCAGGCCAGGGTTCTCTGGAAACACCATATATTTT
J gene: TRBJ2-7; clone size: NA; D gene: TRBD1; V gene: TRBV23-1; CDR3 protein: CASSHPGQGINNYEQYF; CDR3 DNA: TGCGCCAGCAGTCACCCTGGACAGGGGATAAACAACTACGAGCAGTACTTC
J gene: TRBJ2-2; clone size: NA; D gene: NA; V gene: TRBV7-6; CDR3 protein: CASSLAHSDTGELFF; CDR3 DNA: TGTGCCAGCAGCTTAGCGCACAGTGACACCGGGGAGCTGTTTTTT
J gene: TRBJ2-7; clone size: NA; D gene: NA; V gene: TRBV6-1; CDR3 protein: CASSEDPGTSYEQYF; CDR3 DNA: TGTGCCAGCAGTGAAGATCCAGGGACATCCTACGAGCAGTACTTC
J gene: TRBJ2-1; clone size: NA; D gene: NA; V gene: TRBV5-1; CDR3 protein: CASSPAEGSYNEQFF; CDR3 DNA: TGCGCCAGCAGCCCGGCGGAAGGCTCCTACAATGAGCAGTTCTTC
J gene: TRBJ2-1; clone size: NA; D gene: TRBD1; V gene: TRBV3-1/TRBV3-2; CDR3 protein: CASSATGTGIYNEQFF; CDR3 DNA: TGTGCCAGCAGCGCAACCGGGACAGGGATCTACAATGAGCAGTTCTTC
J gene: TRBJ2-3; clone size: NA; D gene: NA; V gene: TRBV18; CDR3 protein: CASSSRGSTDTQYF; CDR3 DNA: TGTGCCAGCTCAAGTAGGGGGAGCACAGATACGCAGTATTTT
J gene: TRBJ2-3; clone size: NA; D gene: NA; V gene: TRBV18; CDR3 protein: CASSTQVPSTDTQYF; CDR3 DNA: TGTGCCAGCTCAACTCAGGTCCCTAGCACAGATACGCAGTATTTT
J gene: TRBJ1-1; clone size: once; D gene: NA; V gene: TRBV5-1; CDR3 protein: CASSLRGNTEAFF; CDR3 DNA: TGCGCCAGCAGCTTGCGGGGGAACACTGAAGCTTTCTTT
J gene: TRBJ1-2; clone size: NA; D gene: TRBD1; V gene: TRBV2; CDR3 protein: CASSEERQGRNGYTF; CDR3 DNA: TGTGCCAGCAGTGAGGAGAGACAGGGTAGAAATGGCTACACCTTC
J gene: TRBJ2-7; clone size: few; D gene: NA; V gene: TRBV3-1/TRBV3-2; CDR3 protein: CASSPRADGLYEQYF; CDR3 DNA: TGTGCCAGCAGCCCAAGAGCGGATGGATTGTACGAGCAGTACTTC
J gene: TRBJ2-4; clone size: NA; D gene: NA; V gene: TRBV21-1; CDR3 protein: CASSKEAGGVTDFKNIQYF; CDR3 DNA: TGTGCCAGCAGCAAAGAAGCGGGAGGGGTAACGGACTTTAAAAACATTCAGTACTTC
J gene: TRBJ1-2; clone size: NA; D gene: TRBD1; V gene: TRBV28; CDR3 protein: CASSFGTAYGYTF; CDR3 DNA: TGTGCCAGCAGTTTTGGGACAGCCTATGGCTACACCTTC
J gene: TRBJ1-1; clone size: NA; D gene: NA; V gene: TRBV18; CDR3 protein: CASSRVNTEAFF; CDR3 DNA: TGTGCCAGCTCACGAGTTAACACTGAAGCTTTCTTT
J gene: TRBJ2-1; clone size: NA; D gene: NA; V gene: TRBV11-2; CDR3 protein: CASSFPGGNEQFF; CDR3 DNA: TGTGCCAGCAGCTTCCCCGGCGGCAATGAGCAGTTCTTC
J gene: TRBJ1-2; clone size: NA; D gene: NA; V gene: TRBV2; CDR3 protein: CASRVRQNGYTF; CDR3 DNA: TGTGCCAGCAGGGTGAGACAGAACGGCTACACCTTC
J gene: TRBJ2-1; clone size: once; D gene: NA; V gene: TRBV24-1; CDR3 protein: CATSELLGEQFF; CDR3 DNA: TGTGCCACCAGTGAACTATTGGGTGAGCAGTTCTTC
J gene: TRBJ2-3; clone size: NA; D gene: TRBD2; V gene: TRBV4-1; CDR3 protein: CASSQDAAGASTDTQYF; CDR3 DNA: TGCGCCAGCAGCCAAGATGCAGCGGGGGCTAGCACAGATACGCAGTATTTT
J gene: TRBJ1-2; clone size: NA; D gene: NA; V gene: TRBV6-5; CDR3 protein: CASTSGPLYGYTF; CDR3 DNA: TGTGCCAGCACCTCGGGTCCTCTTTACGGCTACACCTTC
J gene: TRBJ1-2; clone size: NA; D gene: TRBD1; V gene: TRBV5-6; CDR3 protein: CASSFGDRGHTF; CDR3 DNA: TGTGCCAGCAGCTTTGGTGACAGGGGGCACACCTTC
J gene: TRBJ2-1; clone size: NA; D gene: TRBD1; V gene: TRBV6-4; CDR3 protein: CASSDTTGGITGSYNEQFF; CDR3 DNA: TGTGCCAGCAGTGATACGACAGGGGGCATAACAGGCTCCTACAATGAGCAGTTCTTC
J gene: TRBJ1-2; clone size: NA; D gene: TRBD1; V gene: TRBV3-1/TRBV3-2; CDR3 protein: CASSLTGTGGDNYGYTF; CDR3 DNA: TGTGCCAGCAGCTTAACCGGGACAGGGGGAGATAACTATGGCTACACCTTC
J gene: TRBJ2-7; clone size: NA; D gene: TRBD1; V gene: TRBV6-5; CDR3 protein: CASSLQGTHGEQYF; CDR3 DNA: TGTGCCAGCAGTTTACAGGGGACCCACGGCGAGCAGTACTTC
J gene: TRBJ1-5; clone size: NA; D gene: TRBD1; V gene: TRBV4-1; CDR3 protein: CASSQDSMTGGRNQPQHF; CDR3 DNA: TGCGCCAGCAGCCAAGACTCAATGACAGGGGGCCGCAATCAGCCCCAGCATTTT
J gene: TRBJ2-2; clone size: NA; D gene: NA; V gene: TRBV28; CDR3 protein: CASSLRTANTGELFF; CDR3 DNA: TGTGCCAGCAGTTTAAGAACAGCTAACACCGGGGAGCTGTTTTTT